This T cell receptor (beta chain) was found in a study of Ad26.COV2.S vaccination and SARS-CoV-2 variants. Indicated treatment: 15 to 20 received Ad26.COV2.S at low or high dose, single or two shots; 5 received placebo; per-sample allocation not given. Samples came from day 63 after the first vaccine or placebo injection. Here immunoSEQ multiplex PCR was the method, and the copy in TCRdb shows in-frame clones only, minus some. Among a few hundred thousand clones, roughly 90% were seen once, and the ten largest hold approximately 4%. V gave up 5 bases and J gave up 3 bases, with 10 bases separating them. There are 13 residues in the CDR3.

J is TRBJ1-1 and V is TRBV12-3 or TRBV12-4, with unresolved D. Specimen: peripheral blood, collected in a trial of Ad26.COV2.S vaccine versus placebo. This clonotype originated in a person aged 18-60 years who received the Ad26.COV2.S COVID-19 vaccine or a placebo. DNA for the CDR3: TGTGCCAGCAGTCACTACATGGACACTGAAGCTTTCTTT. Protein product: CASSHYMDTEAFF.